This record concerns one TCR beta chain sequence. Its antigen is not yet known. The input lacks base qualities; no much larger clone sits a single base away. Each donor gave one peripheral blood draw, averaging approximately 110 mL, which was collected into heparinised tubes. Using a panel that included CD45RO, CCR7, CD25, CD127, CD95 and CD27, naive, central memory, regulatory and stem cell-like memory CD4+ T cells were sorted on a BD FACSAria II. A purity above 98% was achieved for all sorted populations. Right away, PBMCs were isolated by Lymphoprep density gradient centrifugation and were stained directly, with no culture step. To minimize batch effects, samples were stained and sorted in pairs, one healthy donor with one patient per experiment. This sample is part of a study of beta chain features in type 1 diabetes (dated by TCRdb to between 2017 and 2018). Some background on the complete study: No differences in mean age, gender distribution, total cell number or subset yield were found between patients and healthy donors. A total of around 110,000,000 sorted cells were examined across all samples, and RNA yield correlated strongly with the number of cells per subset. In the study, TCRB repertoires of sorted circulating CD4+ T cell subsets from recently diagnosed type 1 diabetes patients were compared with those of matched healthy donors. Regulatory and stem cell-like memory subsets were isolated from only 8 patients and about eight healthy donors, whereas naive and central memory subsets came from all 30 or so donors. Beyond this particular receptor, the publication reports: Fewer insertions and more nucleotide deletions at VDJ recombination sites were observed in patients with type 1 diabetes, implying thymic rearrangement abnormalities. Sequencing cDNA rather than genomic DNA could over-represent highly expressing activated cells, although activation and CD3 levels did not differ between groups. Shorter templates might be favored by PCR, yet because patient and control samples were amplified and corrected together, any such skew would affect both groups equally. Naive, central memory and regulatory TCRB repertoires appeared to be more similar among patients than among healthy donors. A moderate but significant shortening of TCRB CDR3 length was observed in type 1 diabetes patients in all four CD4+ subsets. Because the HLA sub-analyses included only small numbers of individuals, any influence of HLA type on TCRB rearrangement was left unresolved.

The entire amount of isolated RNA was reverse transcribed using the High Capacity cDNA Reverse Transcription Kit, so the sequenced TCRB transcripts were expressed ones. Deep immunoSEQ sequencing was performed on naive, central memory and regulatory T cell samples, with an average of roughly 3.3 million total reads per sample. Sorted cells were lysed in RLT buffer and RNA was extracted with DNase-treated RNeasy Micro or Mini kits, depending on cell number. To prevent cross-contamination, each cell subset was processed individually, whereas patient and healthy donor samples were processed jointly. TCRB sequences were amplified from cDNA with the immunoSEQ multiplex PCR, producing 87-bp fragments spanning the CDR3 region. Sequencing of the amplicons was done on the Illumina HiSeq platform. Concerning the study's data processing: PCR bias was corrected computationally using synthetic template baselines, and reads within Hamming distance 2 were collapsed, with unmergeable singletons discarded. Reads were aligned to IMGT to assign V, D and J genes, CDR3 length, and insertions or deletions at six rearrangement sites. Within each subset, clonotype counts were normalized to sorted cell number, and only after that were true diversity and Gini coefficients computed with the tcR R package. The overlap coefficient, calculated on TCRB nucleotide sequences, was used to quantify repertoire sharing. Out-of-frame TCRB sequences from naive cells were analyzed as a proxy for the pre-selection repertoire. The clones in this table, taken by TCRdb from immuneACCESS, are in-frame only. Not every clone is retained; where verified, under half of the shortfall comes from an unresolved V gene, and the cause of the rest is unknown. V and J calls plus clone size are reproduced from that table; the DNA served to infer D and trimming. This sample comprises 200,000 to 300,000 clones, roughly a tenth of them detected only once. The top ten clonotypes cover around 0.015% of the sample.

The junction shows trimming of 6 bases on V and 8 bases on J, and the gene matches do not reach 16 bases of it. The CDR3 spans 16 residues, from the cysteine through the phenylalanine. Left in the record is the CDR3 DNA by itself, 48 bases read in frame from the first base. CDR1 and CDR2 are read off the germline V gene as MGHRA and YSYEKL. Recombination linked TRBV4-1 to TRBJ2-1, and 7 bases in between align with TRBD2. The sample comprised naive CD4+ T cells from blood. The cell subset or site label, read with the paper, signifies: true naive CD4+ T cells. This receptor was obtained from a man aged 25-45 years with type 1 diabetes. The DNA sequence is TGCGCCAGCAGTCTAATACTAGCGATGCGTCTTGATGAGCAGTTCTTC. This gives the protein CASSLILAMRLDEQFF.